The source of this T cell receptor (beta chain) is a study of shared clonotypes between healthy human individuals (dated by TCRdb to about 2020). Describing the broader study: The cohort included a few men and a couple of women between 18 and 49 years of age. For each donor, CD4 naive and CD4 memory were each run on three plates, CD8 naive on two plates, and CD8 memory on one plate. Blood TCR repertoires of roughly five healthy adults were deeply sequenced to estimate repertoire size and the extent of clonotype sharing between individuals. To increase sequencing depth and limit assay-specific biases, TCR repertoire library preparation and sequencing were carried out by different laboratories using diverse techniques. Leukapheresis yielded between about 0.94 and 10 billion PBMCs per donor. The full study reports these points: Estimated clonotype richness was generally larger for naive than for memory subsets. Sampling was restricted to blood, and TCR repertoires in tissues likely differ from the TCR repertoires found in blood. Pairwise subsampling indicated that sequencing depth was expected to affect the degree of clonotype sharing among donors. Across a few donors, about 5% of naive CD4, around 3.3% of naive CD8, about 2.3% of memory CD4, and approximately 0.4% of memory CD8 clonotypes were shared. Clonotypes shared by all four sorted-subset donors showed higher generation probabilities than non-shared clonotypes. Because the study included a small number of donors, the genetic and exposure-history diversity represented was limited. Incomplete sequencing was indicated by rarefaction of sorted-subset datasets, despite the large sequencing depth.

The donors were healthy, HIV-negative adults who had no recently reported acute infections or vaccinations. All donors were Caucasian adults living in Nashville, Tennessee, USA. CD4+ T cells were enriched through magnetic negative selection, after which naive cells were positively selected on CD45RA and the remaining negative fraction served as the memory subset. After blood collection by leukapheresis, PBMCs were isolated using Ficoll-Histopaque density gradient centrifugation and then cryopreserved in the vapor phase of liquid nitrogen. Analytical flow cytometry was used to check the purity and quantity of every magnetically sorted T cell population. From each sorted fraction, genomic DNA was isolated and quantified by UV absorbance on a Nanodrop 2000c. Concerning this clone: Its antigen remains undetermined. At one of its ends the junction is not consistent with the germline gene, which may arise from a read error.

Spanning cysteine to phenylalanine, the CDR3 consists of 14 amino acids. Just CDR3 DNA is preserved here, 42 bases in frame from base 1. CDR1 and CDR2, per the germline V gene, are MDHEN and SYDVKM. Using the deep immunoSEQ assay, multiplex PCR amplified TCR CDR3 regions from genomic DNA. Extracted genomic DNA from each cell subset was spread evenly across all wells of several immunoSEQ 96-well plates, with each plate serving as a replicate. For sorted subsets, approximately 190 ng of genomic DNA, equivalent to roughly 33,000 T cell genomes, went into each replicate PCR. Purified libraries were measured with a Qubit 3.0 fluorometer, size-checked on a Bioanalyzer 2100, and measured again with the KAPA Library Quantification kit. Every immunoSEQ 96-well plate was sequenced on a separate single-read 150-cycle Illumina NextSeq 550 flow cell. In the original analysis: The immunoSEQ output contained only junctional sequences without quality scores, so filtering could not match that applied to full-length reads. To assign V/J genes and CDR3, sequences were annotated using PyIR, a Python wrapper for IgBLAST v1.9, with IMGT germline references. Reads were removed for weak V/J assignments (E-value above 1e-6), missing CDR3, stop codons, out-of-frame junctions, or ambiguous translated residues. V3J clonotypes were defined by identical inferred V gene, J gene, and CDR3 amino acid sequence. Percentage overlap between repertoires was calculated by dividing the number of shared unique clonotypes by the size of the smaller repertoire. Three approaches were used to assess repertoire richness: RTK rarefaction, the Chao1 estimator, and Recon v2.1 estimates of unobserved clonotypes. OLGA was used to compute generation probabilities for all TCRbeta clonotypes that the gDNA method yielded from a handful of donors. Held by TCRdb, this immuneACCESS table contains in-frame sequences only and omits some clones. Under half of the omission traces to an unresolved V gene where checked; the cause of the rest is unknown. From that table come the V and J calls and clone size; the DNA was used to work out D and trimming. A total of 2 million to 2.5 million clones appear in this sample, around 90% of them only once. About 0.41% of the sample rests with the top ten.

The specimen was naive CD4+ T cells from PBMCs. The label giving this sample's cell subset or site can be read as: CD45RA+ positively selected. The sequence joins TRBV28 to TRBJ2-3; 8 bases in the junction line up with TRBD2. This receptor was taken from a man between 18 and 29 years old in good health. Some clones in this sample may be carry-over from other donors' samples. The DNA sequence is given as TGTGCCAGCAGTTCGATTCTTACTAGCGGCAAGACCATTTTT. Its translation is CASSSILTSGKTIF.